The next 26 T cell receptor beta chains were all read from a single sample in a study of vaccination and CD4 T cells after COVID-19. An Oncomine TCR Beta short-read assay was used to sequence the DNA from cultured CD4+ T cells. TCRdb re-analysed the PCR reads in MiXCR, keeping a single row per CDR3 protein. The sample has 23,000 or so distinct CDR3 sequences, roughly two thirds seen once. Treatment described: roughly 11-day PBMC culture with coronavirus spike peptide pools or control peptides (ViraFEST assay). These receptors' targets are unknown. Specimen: CD4+ T cells from blood, cultured in vitro, collected after SARS-CoV-2 vaccination. These receptors were taken from a human donor who received a COVID-19 vaccine.

This clonotype was observed once. The V gene is TRBV20-1, the J gene TRBJ2-3, with D unresolved. Germline assignment: CDR1 DFQATT and CDR2 SNEGSKA (reference sequence). The CDR3 is 11 amino acids. V lost 6 bases, J lost 4 bases, and 8 bases lay in between. CDR3 sequence (DNA): TGCAGTGCCGCCCCCTCAGATACGCAGTATTTT. Amino acid sequence: CSAAPSDTQYF.

The chain couples TRBV6-1 to TRBJ1-5; D is uncertain. The germline V and J ends were trimmed by 5 bases and 4 bases, with 6 bases remaining between them. CDR1 is MNHNS and CDR2 is SASEGT in the germline V gene. This CDR3 comprises 12 residues. The CDR3 DNA sequence: TGTGCCAGCAGTCACGGGAATCAGCCCCAGCATTTT. It codes for CASSHGNQPQHF.

This sequence joins TRBV6-5 and TRBJ1-1; D gene ambiguous. This CDR3 comprises 14 residues. The V end lost 0 bases, the J end lost 0 bases, and 5 bases lay between the germline ends. Germline loops: CDR1 MNHEY, CDR2 SVGAGI. This CDR3 reads CASSYSRLNTEAFF. CDR3 in DNA: TGTGCCAGCAGTTACTCCCGACTGAACACTGAAGCTTTCTTT.

The CDR3 DNA sequence: TGTGCCAGTAGTCCCGGACGGGGAAACTATGGCTACACCTTC. Protein sequence: CASSPGRGNYGYTF. This chain uses TRBV19 with TRBJ1-2, with D unclear. The germline V gene encodes CDR1 LNHDA and CDR2 SQIVND (reference sequence). V shed 5 bases and J shed 2 bases, with 12 bases lying between them. This CDR3 comprises 14 residues. Looking up the rest from reference TRBV19 and TRBJ1-2 gives the full variable domain: DGGITQSPKYLFRKEGQNVTLSCEQNLNHDAMYWYRQDPGQGLRLIYYSQIVNDFQKGDIAEGYSVSREKKESFPLTVTSAQKNPTAFYLCASSPGRGNYGYTFGSGTRLTVV.

In its sample, this clonotype was seen a few times. The J gene is TRBJ1-1, the V gene TRBV20-1; no reliable D call. The CDR3 is 13 residues long. The ends were cut back, 3 bases at V and 2 bases at J, with 10 bases in the middle. CDR1 and CDR2 from the germline V gene are DFQATT and SNEGSKA (reference sequence). The CDR3 bases are TGCAGTGCTAGTATGGCCGTCAACACTGAAGCTTTCTTT. This encodes CSASMAVNTEAFF.

Only a few counts were recorded for this clonotype. The chain links TRBV7-3 to TRBJ2-2; 8 bases map to TRBD2. The CDR3 has 14 residues. Germline assignment: CDR1 SGHTA and CDR2 FQGTGA. J gave up 15 bases and V 1 base, and 10 bases lay outside the gene matches. CDR3 DNA sequence: TGTGCCAGCAGCTTAAACCCCCAGCGGGGGATGATGTTTTTT. Translating gives CASSLNPQRGMMFF.

CDR3 loop: CASSTQRGAYNEQFF. The DNA of the CDR3 is TGTGCCAGTAGTACCCAGCGGGGGGCGTACAATGAGCAGTTCTTC. The V gene is TRBV19, the J gene TRBJ2-1; 9 bases fit TRBD2. Per the germline V gene, CDR1 is LNHDA and CDR2 is SQIVND (reference sequence). This CDR3 has 15 residues. V was pared by 4 bases and J by 4 bases, with 5 bases of the junction left unmatched.

This clonotype was seen just once. The rearrangement uses TRBV11-3 and TRBJ2-7; D is undetermined. Germline CDR1 is SGHNT and CDR2 is YENEEA. The CDR3 runs 14 residues. Trimming shortened V by 0 bases and J by 7 bases, and 13 bases separated the two germline ends. CDR3 sequence: CASSLDPSYNEQYF. The CDR3 nucleotides are TGTGCCAGCAGCTTAGATCCGTCCTACAATGAGCAGTACTTC. Using reference TRBV11-3 and TRBJ2-7 for the parts outside the CDR3, the full variable domain is EAGVVQSPRYKIIEKKQPVAFWCNPISGHNTLYWYLQNLGQGPELLIRYENEEAVDDSQLPKDRFSAERLKGVDSTLKIQPAELGDSAVYLCASSLDPSYNEQYFGPGTRLTVT.

This clonotype was found a few times. The chain uses TRBV20-1 and TRBJ1-1; D is unclear. The CDR3 has 13 residues. The V gene lost 6 bases and the J gene lost 1 base, with 12 bases spanning the gap. Germline assignment: CDR1 DFQATT and CDR2 SNEGSKA (reference sequence). The CDR3 DNA follows: TGCAGTGCCTCGGTGGAGCCGAACACTGAAGCTTTCTTT. It is translated as CSASVEPNTEAFF.

This clonotype has more than one count but fewer than ten. CDR3 bases: TGTGCCAGCAGCTTATCGAGGACTGAATATGGCTACACCTTC. This codes for CASSLSRTEYGYTF. The chain uses TRBV7-2 and TRBJ1-2; D is undetermined. The ends were cut back, 2 bases at V and 5 bases at J, with 12 bases in the middle. The CDR3 contains 14 residues. Germline V gives CDR1 SGHTA, CDR2 FQGNSA.

This clonotype was counted only a few times. The chain combines TRBV6-5 with TRBJ1-6, with D unclear. Germline assignment: CDR1 MNHEY and CDR2 SVGAGI. The V and J ends lost 4 bases and 8 bases respectively, with 24 bases between them. This CDR3 spans 18 amino acids. This chain's CDR3 is CASSSTNQRRVLDSPLHF. DNA for the CDR3: TGTGCCAGCAGTTCCACAAACCAAAGGAGGGTTCTCGATTCACCCCTCCACTTT.

DNA for the CDR3: TGTGCCAGCAGTTTTCCAGGGGGCGGCGGCACTGAAGCTTTCTTT. It is translated as CASSFPGGGGTEAFF. The chain is built from TRBV6-2 or TRBV6-3 and TRBJ1-1; 8 bases line up with TRBD1. CDR1 MNHEY and CDR2 SVGEGT come from the germline V gene. The CDR3 runs to 15 residues. After removal of 4 bases from V and 4 bases from J, the junction contained 8 bases not matched to a gene.

CDR3 in amino acids: CASSSSPGELFF. Here the CDR3 DNA reads TGTGCCAGCAGCAGCTCTCCCGGGGAACTGTTTTTT. The chain carries TRBV7-9 and TRBJ1-4; no reliable D call. The germline V gene has CDR1 SEHNR and CDR2 FQNEAQ (reference sequence). The CDR3 is 12 amino acids. Trimming removed 5 bases from V and 12 bases from J, with 13 bases in between.

This clonotype was seen only a few times. V is TRBV7-2 and J is TRBJ2-3; D not resolved. Germline V CDR1 and CDR2: SGHTA, FQGNSA. V was trimmed by 4 bases and J by 4 bases, leaving 9 bases between them. The CDR3 is made up of 13 amino acids. CDR3 coding DNA: TGTGCCAGCAGCTGGCGACACGCAGATACGCAGTATTTT. Translating gives CASSWRHADTQYF.

This sequence joins TRBV12-3 or TRBV12-4 and TRBJ2-5; 7 nucleotides match TRBD1. The CDR3 extends over 17 amino acids. The ends lost 4 bases at V and 5 bases at J; junction bases unmatched: 16. CDR3 region: CASSSRYRDSQGETQYF. In nucleotides, the CDR3 is TGTGCCAGCAGTTCACGATACCGGGACAGCCAAGGGGAGACCCAGTACTTC.

This clonotype was counted between two and nine times. V gene TRBV20-1 combines with J gene TRBJ1-6, with D possibly matching TRBD1 (5 bases). The V end lost 6 bases, the J end lost 7 bases, and 10 bases lay between the germline ends. The CDR3 totals 12 residues. Germline assignment: CDR1 DFQATT and CDR2 SNEGSKA (reference sequence). CDR3 in amino acids: CSAGVGNSPLHF. The CDR3 nucleotides read TGCAGTGCAGGGGTGGGAAATTCACCCCTCCACTTT.

V gene TRBV7-6 combines with J gene TRBJ2-7; weak D call: TRBD1 (5 bases). CDR1 and CDR2 from the germline V gene are SGHVS and FNYEAQ. This CDR3 is built from 15 residues. The ends were cut back, 1 base at V and 3 bases at J, with 13 bases in the middle. CDR3 nucleotide sequence: TGTGCCAGCAGCTTAGGAACAGGACCCCTCTACGAGCAGTACTTC. Translation: CASSLGTGPLYEQYF.

This clonotype was recorded a few times. The rearrangement joins TRBV2 to TRBJ1-5; 9 positions match TRBD1. The CDR3 spans 13 residues. Unmatched junction bases numbered 6, after V lost 10 bases and J lost 5 bases. Germline lookup yields CDR1 SNHLY and CDR2 FYNNEI. The CDR3 region has the DNA TGTGCCACGACAGGGGGGTTTGATCAGCCCCAGCATTTT. Its translation: CATTGGFDQPQHF.

V and J are TRBV3-1 and TRBJ2-5; D remains unclear. V lost 3 bases and J lost 3, with 5 bases in between. The germline CDR1 and CDR2 sequences are LGHDT and YNNKEL (reference sequence). CDR3 length: 12 amino acids. The chain's CDR3 is CASSHVEETQYF. The CDR3 bases are TGTGCCAGCAGCCATGTAGAAGAGACCCAGTACTTC.

V gene TRBV12-3 or TRBV12-4 combines with J gene TRBJ1-2; possibly TRBD1 for D (6 bases). The CDR3 is 15 residues long. V was trimmed by 5 bases and J by 4 bases, leaving 17 bases between them. In DNA form, the CDR3 reads TGTGCCAGCAGTCCTGCAGACAGGAGAGTCTATGGCTACACCTTC. Translating gives CASSPADRRVYGYTF.

The V gene is TRBV6-5, the J gene TRBJ2-1, with 10 nucleotides matching TRBD2. V lost 4 bases, J lost 4 bases, and 4 bases stayed unmatched. CDR1 and CDR2 (germline): MNHEY, SVGAGI. The CDR3 is 15 amino acids. The CDR3 reads CASSLAGGPYNEQFF. CDR3 bases: TGTGCCAGCAGTTTAGCGGGGGGCCCTTACAATGAGCAGTTCTTC.

This clonotype was counted between two and nine times. The V call is TRBV30, the J call TRBJ1-1; D gene ambiguous. CDR1 and CDR2 from the germline V gene are GTSNPN and SVGIG (reference sequence). Deletions cut 3 bases from V and 9 bases from J, with 11 bases between. The CDR3 totals 11 residues. The CDR3 spells CAWSKAKQAFF. CDR3 coding DNA: TGTGCCTGGAGCAAAGCGAAACAAGCTTTCTTT.

This clonotype appeared a few times. The genes are TRBV7-9 and TRBJ1-3; D not resolved. The ends were cut back, 3 bases at V and 4 bases at J, with 16 bases in the middle. The CDR3 runs 16 residues. Germline CDR1 reads SEHNR; CDR2 reads FQNEAQ (reference sequence). CDR3 sequence: CASSLVTGYQGNTIYF. The CDR3 nucleotides are TGTGCCAGCAGCTTGGTCACGGGGTATCAAGGAAACACCATATATTTT.

The table lists this clonotype with a count of one. CDR3 sequence (DNA): TGTGCCAGCAGTGAATCGGGAGGGGGCGACTACACCTTC. It translates to CASSESGGGDYTF. The chain employs TRBV25-1 and TRBJ1-2; 7 nucleotides line up with TRBD1. CDR1 is MGHDK, CDR2 SYGVNS, per germline. The CDR3 is made up of 13 amino acids. V lost 1 base, J lost 10 bases, and 6 bases stayed unmatched.

The sample holds a few counts of this clonotype. J is TRBJ1-3 and V is TRBV10-1; TRBD1 might be the D (5 bases). Germline assignment: CDR1 WNHNN and CDR2 SYGVQD (reference sequence). V was trimmed by 3 bases and J by 11 bases, leaving 14 bases between them. The CDR3 loop spans 13 amino acids. The CDR3 region is CASSDGAGRAIYF. CDR3 coding DNA: TGCGCCAGCAGTGATGGGGCAGGGCGGGCCATATATTTT.

This chain connects TRBV29-1 to TRBJ2-3; possibly TRBD1 or TRBD2 for D (6 bases each). V lost 4 bases, J lost 0 bases, and 11 bases lay in between. The CDR3 extends over 14 amino acids. Germline V gene data show CDR1 as SQVTM and CDR2 as ANQGSEA. This chain's CDR3 is CSVGQDYSTDTQYF. In DNA form, the CDR3 reads TGCAGCGTTGGACAGGACTATAGCACAGATACGCAGTATTTT.